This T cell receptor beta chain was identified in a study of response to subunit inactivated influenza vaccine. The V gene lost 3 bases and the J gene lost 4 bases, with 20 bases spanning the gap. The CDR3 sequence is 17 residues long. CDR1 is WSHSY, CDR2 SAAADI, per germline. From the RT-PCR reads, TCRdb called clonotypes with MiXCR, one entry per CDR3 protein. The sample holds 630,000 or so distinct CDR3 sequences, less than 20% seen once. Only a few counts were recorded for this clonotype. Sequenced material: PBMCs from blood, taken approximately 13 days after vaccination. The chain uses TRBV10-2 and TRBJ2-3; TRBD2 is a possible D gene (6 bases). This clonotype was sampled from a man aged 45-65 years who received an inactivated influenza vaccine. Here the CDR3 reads CASSDKDRAGVADTQYF. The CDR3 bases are TGCGCCAGCAGTGATAAGGACCGAGCGGGTGTAGCAGATACGCAGTATTTT.